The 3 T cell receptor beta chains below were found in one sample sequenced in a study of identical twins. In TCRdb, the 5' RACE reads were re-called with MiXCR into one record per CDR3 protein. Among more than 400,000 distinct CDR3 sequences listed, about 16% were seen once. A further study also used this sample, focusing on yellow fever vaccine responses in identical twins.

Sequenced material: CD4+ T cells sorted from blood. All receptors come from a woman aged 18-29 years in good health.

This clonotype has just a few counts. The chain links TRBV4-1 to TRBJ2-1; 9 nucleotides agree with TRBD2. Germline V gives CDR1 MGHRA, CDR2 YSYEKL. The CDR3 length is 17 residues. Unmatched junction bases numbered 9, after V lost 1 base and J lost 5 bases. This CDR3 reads CASSQGKIAGAHNEQFF. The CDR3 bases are TGCGCCAGCAGCCAAGGGAAGATAGCGGGAGCCCACAATGAGCAGTTCTTC.

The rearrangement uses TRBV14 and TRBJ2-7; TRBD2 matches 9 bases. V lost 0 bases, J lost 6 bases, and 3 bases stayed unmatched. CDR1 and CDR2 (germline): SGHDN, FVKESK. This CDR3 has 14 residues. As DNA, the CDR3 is TGTGCCAGCAGCCAAGATCTAGCGGGACGCGAGCAGTACTTC. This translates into CASSQDLAGREQYF.

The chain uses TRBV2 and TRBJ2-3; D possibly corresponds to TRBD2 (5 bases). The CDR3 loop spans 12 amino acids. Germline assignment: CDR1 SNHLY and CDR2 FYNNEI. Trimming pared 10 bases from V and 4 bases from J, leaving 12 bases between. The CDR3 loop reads CATGVSADTQYF. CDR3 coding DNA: TGTGCCACCGGGGTAAGCGCAGATACGCAGTATTTT.